This T cell receptor (beta chain) was observed in a study of identical twins. The CDR3 is 14 amino acids. V dropped 1 base and J dropped 4; count of bases not matched to a gene: 4. Germline V gene sequence: CDR1 DFQATT, CDR2 SNEGSKA (reference sequence). This clonotype came up a few times. TCRdb analysed the 5' RACE reads with MiXCR anew, one entry per CDR3 protein. The sample contains some 1,700,000 distinct CDR3 sequences, about 31% of which appear only once. The TCR sequence derives from a newborn girl in good health. The rearrangement joins TRBV20-1 to TRBJ1-5, with 7 bases lining up with TRBD1. What was sequenced was cord blood. The CDR3 region is CSARAPGGNQPQHF. The CDR3 bases are TGCAGTGCTAGAGCTCCAGGGGGTAATCAGCCCCAGCATTTT.